This T cell receptor beta chain was captured by sequencing in a study of blood T cell repertoires in COVID-19. The overall study: The study drew acute and convalescent COVID-19 samples from the United States, Italy and Spain. Nucleic acid was either cDNA or gDNA, and it came from T cells, B-cell-depleted T cells, or PBMCs.

CDR1 and CDR2 from the germline V gene are MNHEY and SVGEGT. With 4 bases clipped from V and 2 bases from J, the junction kept 3 bases outside the gene matches. The CDR3 contains 14 residues. This table comes from immunoSEQ multiplex PCR, and its TCRdb copy is limited to in-frame clones, with some not included. The sample includes 75,000 to 90,000 clones, 75% to 85% of them seen just once. This clone was seen more than once but under ten times. The sample was peripheral blood. This sequence originates from a woman between 70 and 85 years old with acute or convalescent COVID-19. The rearrangement joins TRBV6-2 or TRBV6-3 to TRBJ2-7; 9 bases are shared with TRBD2. Here the CDR3 DNA reads TGTGCCAGCAGTTTGCGGGAGGGTACCTACGAGCAGTACTTC. Amino acid sequence: CASSLREGTYEQYF.